A selection of T cell receptor beta chains follows, all from one sample in a study of blood T cells in healthy people across ages. TCRdb reanalysed the 5' RACE reads using MiXCR and keeps one entry per CDR3 protein. In the table there are about 680,000 distinct CDR3 sequences, more than 40% of which are singletons. The material sequenced was blood. These receptors were collected from a woman aged 60-75 years in good health. Both conserved end residues are part of each CDR3. D genes are given only for firm matches. Clone sizes are given selectively: once, few, many, or a class where the clone is expanded.

v_gene	abundance	j_gene	d_gene	CDR3aa	CDR3nt
TRBV30	many	TRBJ2-7	NA	CAWSVGRAYEQYF	TGTGCCTGGAGTGTCGGTAGGGCCTACGAGCAGTACTTC
TRBV12-3/TRBV12-4	NA	TRBJ2-7	TRBD1	CASTSRGQGSSEQYF	TGTGCCAGCACCTCACGAGGACAGGGTTCTTCCGAGCAGTACTTC
TRBV7-9	NA	TRBJ2-1	NA	CASSLDGSGGETQFF	TGTGCCAGCAGCTTAGATGGGTCTGGAGGGGAGACCCAGTTCTTC
TRBV5-1	few	TRBJ2-5	NA	CASSLGLQGVEETQYF	TGCGCCAGCAGCTTGGGACTACAGGGTGTGGAAGAGACCCAGTACTTC
TRBV27	NA	TRBJ2-7	TRBD1	CASSRGDRGYNEQYF	TGTGCCAGCAGTCGCGGCGACAGGGGATACAATGAGCAGTACTTC
TRBV12-3/TRBV12-4	NA	TRBJ2-1	NA	CASTRLNNEQFF	TGTGCCAGCACCCGGCTTAACAATGAGCAGTTCTTC
TRBV24-1	few	TRBJ2-6	TRBD1	CATGQFGANVLTF	TGTGCCACGGGACAGTTCGGGGCCAACGTCCTGACTTTC
TRBV5-5	once	TRBJ1-2	NA	CASSPISTSGQLYGYTF	TGTGCCAGCAGTCCTATATCAACCAGCGGACAGCTCTATGGCTACACCTTC
TRBV7-2	NA	TRBJ2-3	NA	CASSLEDRGQYF	TGTGCCAGCAGCTTAGAGGACAGAGGGCAGTATTTT
TRBV5-1	NA	TRBJ2-5	TRBD1	CASSLTGGDPKETQYF	TGCGCCAGCAGCTTGACAGGGGGAGATCCAAAAGAGACCCAGTACTTC
TRBV4-3	NA	TRBJ2-3	TRBD2	CASSQYRGTSGSWVTDTQYF	TGCGCCAGCAGCCAATATCGCGGGACTAGCGGGAGTTGGGTCACAGATACGCAGTATTTT
TRBV7-2	few	TRBJ2-1	TRBD2	CASSSRTSGLYNEQFF	TGTGCCAGCAGCTCCCGGACTAGCGGGTTATACAATGAGCAGTTCTTC
TRBV18	NA	TRBJ2-3	NA	CASSPIDTQYF	TGTGCCAGCTCACCAATAGATACGCAGTATTTT
TRBV20-1	NA	TRBJ2-3	TRBD1	CSARDPLGQGRSTDTQYF	TGCAGTGCTAGAGATCCCCTTGGACAGGGCCGGAGCACAGATACGCAGTATTTT
TRBV30	NA	TRBJ1-2	NA	CAWRESVEGYTF	TGTGCCTGGAGGGAAAGTGTGGAAGGCTACACCTTC
TRBV12-3/TRBV12-4	NA	TRBJ1-5	TRBD1	CASSSGQTASKPQHF	TGTGCCAGCAGTTCGGGACAGACCGCTTCTAAGCCCCAGCATTTT
TRBV7-9	NA	TRBJ1-2	NA	CASSLYNYGYTF	TGTGCCAGCAGCTTGTATAACTATGGCTACACCTTC
TRBV27	NA	TRBJ2-1	TRBD1	CASSLFGTGNEQFF	TGTGCCAGCAGTTTATTTGGGACAGGCAATGAACAGTTCTTC
TRBV4-3	NA	TRBJ1-2	NA	CASSQESLGSYGYTF	TGCGCCAGCAGCCAAGAGTCTCTGGGGTCCTATGGCTACACCTTC
TRBV15	once	TRBJ2-5	NA	CATSRGSGAARETQYF	TGTGCCACCAGCAGGGGATCAGGGGCGGCCCGTGAGACCCAGTACTTC
TRBV28	NA	TRBJ1-1	NA	CASTRGGPNTEAFF	TGTGCCAGCACTCGAGGGGGACCGAACACTGAAGCTTTCTTT
TRBV7-9	many	TRBJ1-1	NA	CASSSTTPGDTEAFF	TGTGCCAGCAGCTCCACCACTCCGGGGGACACTGAAGCTTTCTTT
TRBV6-1	once	TRBJ2-3	TRBD2	CASSVGTSGAATQYF	TGTGCCAGCAGTGTCGGGACTAGCGGGGCGGCTACGCAGTATTTT